The T cell receptor beta chain described here comes from a study of stem cell transplantation in POMP-related autoinflammatory disease. Overall study results and limits: Fewer unique TRB V-J gene pairings were identified in patients with PRAID. Across all analyzed T-cell subsets, patients with PRAID tended toward reduced diversity and increased clonality.

Using immunoSEQ multiplex PCR, the repertoire was profiled, and TCRdb retains in-frame clones only, with some absent. There are approximately 30,000 clones in the sample; 80% to 90% occur only once, and 0.6% to 0.75% lies in the top ten. J lost 7 bases, V lost 1 base, and 13 bases had no gene match. Per the germline V gene, CDR1 is LNHDA and CDR2 is SQIVND (reference sequence). The CDR3 totals 17 residues. In regard to this clone: Its target is not known.

The sample consisted of CD4+ T cells from PBMCs, taken before stem cell transplantation. This TCR came from a human donor with POMP-related autoinflammation and immune dysregulation (PRAID). The chain recombines TRBV19 with TRBJ2-3; 8 bases align to TRBD1. CDR3 nucleotide sequence: TGTGCCAGTAGTATAGGCACTCCGGGACAGGTCGCAAATACGCAGTATTTT. Protein product: CASSIGTPGQVANTQYF. The whole variable domain, filled in from reference TRBV19 and TRBJ2-3, reads DGGITQSPKYLFRKEGQNVTLSCEQNLNHDAMYWYRQDPGQGLRLIYYSQIVNDFQKGDIAEGYSVSREKKESFPLTVTSAQKNPTAFYLCASSIGTPGQVANTQYFGPGTRLTVL.